The T cell receptor (beta chain) under discussion was sequenced for a study of shared clonotypes between healthy human individuals. Study-wide results and caveats: Memory subsets generally showed smaller estimated richness than naive subsets did. Clonotype sharing among donors was expected to depend on sequencing depth.

In regard to this clone: Its target is not known.

Profiled with immunoSEQ multiplex PCR; TCRdb holds only in-frame clones, not every one. Of roughly 1,100,000 clones in the sample, more than 65% were seen once. Germline CDR1 SNHLY, CDR2 FYNNEI. The CDR3 spans 17 residues. V was clipped by 6 bases and J by 0 bases; unmatched bases: 11. This sequence was found in a man younger than 30 in good health. Sequenced material: memory CD4+ T cells sorted from blood. The subset denotes: CD45RA-negative fraction. V is TRBV2 and J is TRBJ2-3; 8 positions match TRBD2. The DNA for the CDR3 is TGTGCCAGCAGGGTGACTAGCGCTACCTTAAGCACAGATACGCAGTATTTT. This encodes CASRVTSATLSTDTQYF.